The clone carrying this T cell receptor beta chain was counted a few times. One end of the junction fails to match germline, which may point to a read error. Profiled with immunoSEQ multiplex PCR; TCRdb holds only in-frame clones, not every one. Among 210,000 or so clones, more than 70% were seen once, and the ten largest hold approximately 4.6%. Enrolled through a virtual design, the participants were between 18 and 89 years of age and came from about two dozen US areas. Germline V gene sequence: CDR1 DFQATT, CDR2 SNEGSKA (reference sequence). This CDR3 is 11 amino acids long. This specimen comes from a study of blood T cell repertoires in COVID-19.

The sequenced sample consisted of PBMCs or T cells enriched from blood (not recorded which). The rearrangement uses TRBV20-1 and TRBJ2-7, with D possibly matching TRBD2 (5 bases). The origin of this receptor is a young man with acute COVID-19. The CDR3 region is CSALDSHEQYF. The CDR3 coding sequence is TGCAGTGCTCTGGACTCCCACGAGCAGTACTTC.